A single sample gave rise to the 31 T cell receptor beta chains below, sequenced in a study of cytomegalovirus exposure and HLA in healthy donors. A multiplex PCR was run with 60 Vbeta primers and 13 Jbeta primers. Method: immunoSEQ multiplex PCR; TCRdb's copy keeps in-frame clones and lacks some. Recorded for this sample: about 160,000 clones. Sequenced material: PBMCs. All receptors derive from a woman aged 55-69 years in good health and CMV-seronegative.

The rearrangement links TRBV7-8 to TRBJ2-1; D is uncertain. The V end was cut by 1 base, the J end by 10 bases, with 8 bases between. The CDR3 extends over 12 amino acids. Germline CDR1 is SGHVS and CDR2 is FQNEAQ. In DNA, the CDR3 is TGTGCCAGCAGCTTAGGAAACGGGGAGCAGTTCTTC. This translates into CASSLGNGEQFF.

The V and J genes are TRBV10-3 and TRBJ1-5, with 9 positions matching TRBD1. Per the germline V gene, CDR1 is ENHRY and CDR2 is SYGVKD. The CDR3 is 15 residues long. V gave up 6 bases and J gave up 7 bases; unmatched junction bases: 10. The DNA for the CDR3 is TGTGCCATCAGGGCCGGGACAGGGAACAACCAGCCCCAGCATTTT. It encodes CAIRAGTGNNQPQHF.

This rearrangement joins TRBV7-3 to TRBJ2-7; the match to TRBD2 covers 7 bases. Trimming cost V 0 bases and J 6 bases; bases outside gene matches: 8. The germline V gene has CDR1 SGHTA and CDR2 FQGTGA. CDR3 length: 15 amino acids. The CDR3, as DNA: TGTGCCAGCAGCTTAACAAGGCTATCGGGGGGCGAGCAGTACTTC. Translation gives CASSLTRLSGGEQYF.

This chain links TRBV12-5 with TRBJ2-5; 7 bases map to TRBD1. Germline CDR1 and CDR2: LGHNT and FRNRAP. V lost 6 bases to trimming and J lost 5 bases; unmatched junction nucleotides: 24. CDR3 size: 19 residues. CDR3 residues: CASGQRPKGRGTQVETQYF. The CDR3 DNA follows: TGTGCTAGTGGGCAACGGCCCAAGGGCAGGGGGACACAAGTGGAGACCCAGTACTTC.

The V gene is TRBV7-3, the J gene TRBJ2-7; D perhaps matches TRBD1 (6 bases). This CDR3 is built from 14 residues. The ends were cut back, 5 bases at V and 3 bases at J, with 14 bases in the middle. Germline V gene sequence: CDR1 SGHTA, CDR2 FQGTGA. The CDR3 region is CASSPQQGGYEQYF. The CDR3 DNA sequence: TGTGCCAGCAGCCCCCAACAGGGTGGCTACGAGCAGTACTTC.

This sequence joins TRBV7-3 and TRBJ2-7; no clear D gene. V lost 1 base and J lost 6, with 10 bases in between. The CDR3 sequence is 13 residues long. From germline, CDR1 is SGHTA and CDR2 FQGTGA. Written as DNA, the CDR3 is TGTGCCAGCAGCTTAAACACAGCCGGCGAGCAGTACTTC. This sequence encodes CASSLNTAGEQYF.

The rearrangement uses TRBV5-6 and TRBJ1-1, with D unclear. The V end lost 0 bases, the J end lost 2 bases, and 5 bases lay between the germline ends. The CDR3 contains 13 residues. The germline V gene has CDR1 SGHDT and CDR2 YYEEEE. This CDR3 reads CASSLVHNTEAFF. CDR3 sequence (DNA): TGTGCCAGCAGCTTGGTACACAACACTGAAGCTTTCTTT.

CDR3 nucleotide sequence: TGTGCCAGCAGTTACGGGGAACAGGGCAGGAGCACTGAAGCTTTCTTT. Its protein is CASSYGEQGRSTEAFF. The J gene is TRBJ1-1, the V gene TRBV6-5, with D possibly being TRBD1 (6 bases). CDR1 is MNHEY and CDR2 is SVGAGI in the germline V gene. The length of the CDR3 is 16 residues. Between the trimmed V and J ends, which lost 2 bases and 4 bases, there was a span of 17 bases.

This chain joins TRBV6-1 and TRBJ2-7, with TRBD1 matching 9 bases. The germline V gene encodes CDR1 MNHNS and CDR2 SASEGT. There are 15 residues in the CDR3. Trimming took 10 bases from V and 4 from J; bases not matched to a gene: 14. The CDR3 DNA is TGTGCCATTTTAGGGGGACAGGGCCTTGGGTACGAGCAGTACTTC. Its translation: CAILGGQGLGYEQYF.

V is TRBV2 and J is TRBJ2-3, with 10 nucleotides matching TRBD2. This CDR3 region has 17 residues. V shed 5 bases and J 2 bases; nucleotides not matched to a gene: 10. Germline lookup yields CDR1 SNHLY and CDR2 FYNNEI. CDR3 in amino acids: CASSLQTSGRATDTQYF. The CDR3 nucleotides are TGTGCCAGCAGTCTACAGACTAGCGGGCGGGCCACAGATACGCAGTATTTT.

The chain couples TRBV6-5 to TRBJ1-1, with a weak D call TRBD1 (5 bases). CDR1 is MNHEY and CDR2 is SVGAGI in the germline V gene. The CDR3 is 16 amino acids. The V gene lost 0 bases and the J gene lost 1 base, with 12 bases spanning the gap. CDR3 DNA sequence: TGTGCCAGCAGTTACTCACCACTCGGGGGGAACACTGAAGCTTTCTTT. It is translated as CASSYSPLGGNTEAFF.

This chain connects TRBV19 to TRBJ1-2, with 9 bases lining up with TRBD1. Germline-derived CDR1 and CDR2 are LNHDA and SQIVND (reference sequence). V trimming: 4 bases; J trimming: 0 bases; junction bases outside the gene matches: 9. The CDR3 is made up of 17 amino acids. The CDR3 spells CASSTWTGDTTNYGYTF. CDR3 DNA sequence: TGTGCCAGTAGTACCTGGACAGGGGACACAACTAACTATGGCTACACCTTC.

CDR3 nucleotide sequence: TGTGCCAGCAGCCCGCGGACTAGCTACAACGAGCAGTACTTC. Translating gives CASSPRTSYNEQYF. The gene calls are TRBV4-2 and TRBJ2-7; 8 nucleotides match TRBD2. With 4 bases clipped from V and 5 bases from J, the junction kept 7 bases outside the gene matches. The CDR3 sequence is 14 residues long. From germline, CDR1 is LGHNA and CDR2 YNFKEQ.

V and J are TRBV7-8 and TRBJ2-7; D might be TRBD2 (6 bases). Germline V lookup: CDR1 SGHVS, CDR2 FQNEAQ. The CDR3 has 14 residues. The V gene lost 3 bases and the J gene lost 3 bases, with 12 bases spanning the gap. CDR3 in DNA: TGTGCCAGCAGCTTGCGGGGAAGAGTCTACGAGCAGTACTTC. This codes for CASSLRGRVYEQYF. The variable domain in full, with the rest retrieved from reference TRBV7-8 and TRBJ2-7, is GAGVSQSPRYKVAKRGQDVALRCDPISGHVSLFWYQQALGQGPEFLTYFQNEAQLDKSGLPSDRFFAERPEGSVSTLKIQRTQQEDSAVYLCASSLRGRVYEQYFGPGTRLTVT.

The V and J genes are TRBV18 and TRBJ1-1; D gene uncertain. The CDR3 contains 13 residues. The germline V gene encodes CDR1 KGHSH and CDR2 LQKENI. V was cut by 4 bases and J by 1 base, with 7 bases left in between. The CDR3 spells CASSRQPNTEAFF. Here the CDR3 DNA reads TGTGCCAGCTCACGACAACCGAACACTGAAGCTTTCTTT. The full variable domain, in which reference TRBV18 and TRBJ1-1 provide the parts outside the CDR3, is NAGVMQNPRHLVRRRGQEARLRCSPMKGHSHVYWYRQLPEEGLKFMVYLQKENIIDESGMPKERFSAEFPKEGPSILRIQQVVRGDSAAYFCASSRQPNTEAFFGQGTRLTVV.

The rearrangement uses TRBV6-6 and TRBJ2-1; 8 bases agree with TRBD2. The CDR3 loop spans 12 amino acids. V lost 6 bases to trimming and J lost 7 bases; unmatched junction nucleotides: 2. Looked up from germline, CDR1 is MNHNY and CDR2 is SVGAGI (reference sequence). The CDR3 loop reads CASRSGGNEQFF. In DNA form, the CDR3 reads TGTGCCAGCAGGTCGGGAGGGAATGAGCAGTTCTTC.

The chain employs TRBV14 and TRBJ1-2; the match to TRBD1 covers 7 bases. V shed 1 base, J shed 3 bases, and the junction held 14 bases outside the gene matches. CDR1 is SGHDN and CDR2 is FVKESK in the germline V gene. This CDR3 region has 18 residues. Here the CDR3 reads CASSQGLGKGGLDYGYTF. The CDR3 nucleotides read TGTGCCAGCAGCCAAGGGTTGGGGAAAGGGGGCTTGGACTATGGCTACACCTTC.

The rearrangement links TRBV2 to TRBJ2-5; 8 bases line up with TRBD2. With 6 bases clipped from V and 5 bases from J, the junction kept 11 bases outside the gene matches. The CDR3 has 15 residues. Germline V CDR1 and CDR2: SNHLY, FYNNEI. The CDR3 nucleotides are TGTGCCAGCAGCCCCAGCGGGGGCCTGGGGGAGACCCAGTACTTC. This codes for CASSPSGGLGETQYF.

V is TRBV6-1 and J is TRBJ2-7; 9 positions agree with TRBD1. Germline values: CDR1 MNHNS, CDR2 SASEGT. Trimming took 4 bases from V and 2 from J; bases not matched to a gene: 3. This CDR3 is built from 14 residues. The CDR3 sequence: CASSGTGVTYEQYF. CDR3 bases: TGTGCCAGCAGTGGGACAGGGGTGACCTACGAGCAGTACTTC.

The CDR3 nucleotides read TGTGCCAGCAGGGGGCCGACTAGCACAGATACGCAGTATTTT. As protein: CASRGPTSTDTQYF. The chain recombines TRBV6-1 with TRBJ2-3; D is perhaps TRBD1 (5 bases). The CDR3 contains 14 residues. CDR1 and CDR2 from the germline V gene are MNHNS and SASEGT. V lost 6 bases and J 0 bases, leaving 10 bases between the germline ends.

The V and J genes are TRBV27 and TRBJ2-1; D remains unclear. Germline V gene data show CDR1 as MNHEY and CDR2 as SMNVEV (reference sequence). V lost 4 bases and J lost 9, with 19 bases in between. This CDR3 has 15 residues. The CDR3 region is CASSYSGTLVGEQFF. Here the CDR3 DNA reads TGTGCCAGCAGTTACAGTGGCACTTTGGTTGGTGAGCAGTTCTTC.

For the CDR3, the DNA is TGTGCCAGCAGTCCAGACAGGGGGCGCCCAGATACGCAGTATTTT. Translated: CASSPDRGRPDTQYF. The chain joins TRBV6-5 to TRBJ2-3; 10 bases are a match to TRBD1. V was clipped by 5 bases and J by 4 bases; unmatched bases: 6. CDR3 size: 15 residues. Looked up from germline, CDR1 is MNHEY and CDR2 is SVGAGI.

This chain connects TRBV25-1 to TRBJ1-2, with 8 bases identical to TRBD1. Germline CDR1 and CDR2: MGHDK and SYGVNS. V lost 3 bases, J lost 5 bases, and 11 bases stayed unmatched. The CDR3 totals 16 residues. In DNA form, the CDR3 reads TGTGCCAGCAGTGACTCAACCCCAGGGGGCCATTATGGCTACACCTTC. Residues: CASSDSTPGGHYGYTF.

The chain links TRBV14 to TRBJ2-1, with D unresolved. CDR1 is SGHDN and CDR2 is FVKESK in the germline V gene. The V end lost 2 bases, the J end lost 4 bases, and 6 bases lay between the germline ends. This CDR3 contains 13 residues. In DNA, the CDR3 is TGTGCCAGCAGCCAAAGTCGGTACAATGAGCAGTTCTTC. It encodes CASSQSRYNEQFF.

V and J are TRBV7-8 and TRBJ1-1, with D uncertain. CDR1 is SGHVS and CDR2 is FQNEAQ in the germline V gene. V gave up 1 base and J gave up 6 bases, with 9 bases separating them. The CDR3 covers 13 residues. CDR3 DNA: TGTGCCAGCAGCTTAGGAGGGTCCGCTGAAGCTTTCTTT. This codes for CASSLGGSAEAFF.

Worth noting for this clone: Sequence at one end of the junction differs from germline and may be a read error. The chain combines TRBV29-1 with TRBJ2-7, with TRBD2 matching 7 bases. CDR3 length: 15 residues. Germline V gives CDR1 SQVTM, CDR2 ANQGSEA. CDR3 nucleotide sequence: TGCAGCGTTGACCGTCGGGAGGAGACCTCCCACGAGCAGTACTTC. It encodes CSVDRREETSHEQYF.

The DNA of the CDR3 is TGTGCCAGCAGCTCCTACAGGGGAGGAGAGACCCAGTACTTC. Amino acid sequence: CASSSYRGGETQYF. This chain links TRBV11-2 with TRBJ2-5; D possibly corresponds to TRBD1 (7 bases). The CDR3 consists of 14 residues. In germline, CDR1 is SGHAT, CDR2 FQNNGV. Trimming pared 4 bases from V and 4 bases from J, leaving 13 bases between.

The CDR3 DNA is TGTGCCAGCTCACCACGTCCAGGGGGACACACTGAAGCTTTCTTT. This encodes CASSPRPGGHTEAFF. V gene TRBV18 combines with J gene TRBJ1-1; 7 positions agree with TRBD1. V shed 1 base, J shed 3 bases, and the junction held 5 bases outside the gene matches. The CDR3 extends over 15 amino acids. The V gene's germline CDR1 is KGHSH and CDR2 LQKENI.

The V gene is TRBV15, the J gene TRBJ2-7; tentatively, D is TRBD2 (7 bases). V was shortened by 0 bases and J by 6 bases, with 24 bases between the two germline ends. This CDR3 has 18 amino acids. Germline-derived CDR1 and CDR2 are LNHNV and YYDKDF (reference sequence). The CDR3, as DNA: TGTGCCACCAGCAGAGATATGGCGAGGGGGGGGCCGGGCGGCGAGCAGTACTTC. Protein: CATSRDMARGGPGGEQYF.

The chain employs TRBV18 and TRBJ1-1, with a tentative D call TRBD1 (5 bases). The V end lost 6 bases, the J end lost 1 base, and 6 bases lay between the germline ends. The CDR3 is 12 residues long. CDR1 is KGHSH, CDR2 LQKENI, per germline. CDR3 DNA: TGTGCCAGCTCCGACAGGAACACTGAAGCTTTCTTT. The encoded protein is CASSDRNTEAFF.

The gene calls are TRBV18 and TRBJ1-1, with TRBD1 matching over 7 bases. The CDR3 covers 17 residues. Germline V CDR1 and CDR2: KGHSH, LQKENI. J lost 1 base, V lost 3 bases, and 11 bases had no gene match. DNA for the CDR3: TGTGCCAGCTCACCCACATTTGGACAGGCAGCGAACACTGAAGCTTTCTTT. Translating it yields CASSPTFGQAANTEAFF.